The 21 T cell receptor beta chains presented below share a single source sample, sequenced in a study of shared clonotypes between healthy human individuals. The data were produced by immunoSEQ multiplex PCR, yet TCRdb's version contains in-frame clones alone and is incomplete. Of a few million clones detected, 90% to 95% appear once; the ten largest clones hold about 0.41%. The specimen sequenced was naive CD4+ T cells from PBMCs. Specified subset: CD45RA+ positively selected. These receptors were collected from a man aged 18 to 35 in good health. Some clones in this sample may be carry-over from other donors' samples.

The CDR3, as DNA: TGTGCCAGCAGCAAGAAAGATACGCAGTATTTT. Its translation: CASSKKDTQYF. J is TRBJ2-3 and V is TRBV6-6, with D unclear. CDR3 length: 11 amino acids. Germline loops: CDR1 MNHNY, CDR2 SVGAGI (reference sequence). V was pared by 6 bases and J by 5 bases, with 6 bases between.

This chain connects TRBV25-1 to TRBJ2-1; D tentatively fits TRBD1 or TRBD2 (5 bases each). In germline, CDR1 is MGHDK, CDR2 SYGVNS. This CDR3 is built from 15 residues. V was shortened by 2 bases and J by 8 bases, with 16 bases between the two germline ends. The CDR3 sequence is CASSEHGATRDEQFF. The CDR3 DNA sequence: TGTGCCAGCAGTGAACATGGGGCCACTAGGGATGAGCAGTTCTTC.

The CDR3 DNA reads TGTGCCAGCAGCTCCACCCCTGGGGGCTTCGAAAAACTGTTTTTT. It specifies CASSSTPGGFEKLFF. The chain combines TRBV4-2 with TRBJ1-4, with a weak D call TRBD1 (6 bases). The CDR3 loop spans 15 amino acids. V shed 5 bases and J shed 8 bases, with 18 bases lying between them. Germline V gives CDR1 LGHNA, CDR2 YNFKEQ.

CDR3 sequence: CASSQPGLGTGELFF. Written as DNA, the CDR3 is TGTGCCAGCAGTCAACCAGGACTGGGCACCGGGGAGCTGTTTTTT. The V and J genes are TRBV28 and TRBJ2-2, with D perhaps matching TRBD2 (5 bases). The germline CDR1 and CDR2 sequences are MDHEN and SYDVKM. Trimming shortened V by 5 bases and J by 4 bases, and 14 bases separated the two germline ends. The CDR3 is 15 amino acids.

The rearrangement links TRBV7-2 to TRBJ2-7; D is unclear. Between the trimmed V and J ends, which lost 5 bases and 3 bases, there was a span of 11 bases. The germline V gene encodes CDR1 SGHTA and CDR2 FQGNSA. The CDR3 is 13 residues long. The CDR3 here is CASSQSVYYEQYF. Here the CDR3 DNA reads TGTGCCAGCAGCCAGAGCGTCTACTACGAGCAGTACTTC.

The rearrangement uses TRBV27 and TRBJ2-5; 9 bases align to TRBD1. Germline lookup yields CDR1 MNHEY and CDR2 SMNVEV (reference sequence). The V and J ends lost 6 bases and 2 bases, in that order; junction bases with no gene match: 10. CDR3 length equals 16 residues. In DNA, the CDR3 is TGTGCCAGCAGATACAGGGGGCAATTTAGTCAAGAGACCCAGTACTTC. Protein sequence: CASRYRGQFSQETQYF.

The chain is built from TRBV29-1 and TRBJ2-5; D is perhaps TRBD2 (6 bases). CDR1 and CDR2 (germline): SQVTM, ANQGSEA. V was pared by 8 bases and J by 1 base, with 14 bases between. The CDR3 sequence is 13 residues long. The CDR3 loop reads CSIGEALQETQYF. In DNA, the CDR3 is TGCAGCATCGGGGAGGCGCTCCAAGAGACCCAGTACTTC. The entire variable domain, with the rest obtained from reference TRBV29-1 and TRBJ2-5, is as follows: SAVISQKPSRDICQRGTSLTIQCQVDSQVTMMFWYRQQPGQSLTLIATANQGSEATYESGFVIDKFPISRPNLTFSTLTVSNMSPEDSSIYLCSIGEALQETQYFGPGTRLLVL.

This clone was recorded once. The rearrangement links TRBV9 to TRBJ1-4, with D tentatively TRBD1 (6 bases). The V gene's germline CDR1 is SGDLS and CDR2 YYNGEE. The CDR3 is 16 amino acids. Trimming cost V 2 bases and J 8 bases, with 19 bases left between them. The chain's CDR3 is CASSVQGGGAGEKLFF. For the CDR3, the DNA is TGTGCCAGCAGCGTCCAGGGAGGGGGTGCTGGAGAAAAACTGTTTTTT. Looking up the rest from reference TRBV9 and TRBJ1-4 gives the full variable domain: DSGVTQTPKHLITATGQRVTLRCSPRSGDLSVYWYQQSLDQGLQFLIQYYNGEERAKGNILERFSAQQFPDLHSELNLSSLELGDSALYFCASSVQGGGAGEKLFFGSGTQLSVL.

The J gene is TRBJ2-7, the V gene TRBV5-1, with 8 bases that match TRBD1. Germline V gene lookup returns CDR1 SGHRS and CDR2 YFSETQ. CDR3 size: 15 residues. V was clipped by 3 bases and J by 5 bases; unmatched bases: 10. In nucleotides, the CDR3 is TGCGCCAGCAGCTCTGGACAGGGTACCCCCAACGAGCAGTACTTC. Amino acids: CASSSGQGTPNEQYF.

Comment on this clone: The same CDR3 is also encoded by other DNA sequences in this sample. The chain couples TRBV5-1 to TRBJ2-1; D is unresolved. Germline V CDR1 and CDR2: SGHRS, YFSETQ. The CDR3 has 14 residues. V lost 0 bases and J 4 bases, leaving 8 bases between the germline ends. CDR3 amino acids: CASSLGRDYNEQFF. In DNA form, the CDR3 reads TGCGCCAGCAGCTTGGGTAGGGATTACAATGAGCAGTTCTTC.

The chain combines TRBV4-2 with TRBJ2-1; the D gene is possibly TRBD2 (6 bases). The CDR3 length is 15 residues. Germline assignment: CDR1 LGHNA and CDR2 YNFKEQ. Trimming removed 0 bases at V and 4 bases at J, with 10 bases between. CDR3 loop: CASSQDGGPYNEQFF. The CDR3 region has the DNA TGTGCCAGCAGCCAAGATGGAGGGCCTTACAATGAGCAGTTCTTC.

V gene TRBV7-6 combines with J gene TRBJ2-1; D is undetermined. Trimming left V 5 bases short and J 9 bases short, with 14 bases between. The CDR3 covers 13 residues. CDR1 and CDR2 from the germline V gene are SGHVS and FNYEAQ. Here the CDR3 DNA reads TGTGCCAGCAGCCGAGCATATACACGTGAGCAGTTCTTC. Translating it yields CASSRAYTREQFF.

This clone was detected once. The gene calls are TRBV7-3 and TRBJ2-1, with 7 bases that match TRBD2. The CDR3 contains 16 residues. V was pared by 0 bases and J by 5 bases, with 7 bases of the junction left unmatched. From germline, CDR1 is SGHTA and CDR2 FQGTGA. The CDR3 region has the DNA TGTGCCAGCAGCTTAACGGGAGGGCCACCCGACAATGAGCAGTTCTTC. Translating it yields CASSLTGGPPDNEQFF.

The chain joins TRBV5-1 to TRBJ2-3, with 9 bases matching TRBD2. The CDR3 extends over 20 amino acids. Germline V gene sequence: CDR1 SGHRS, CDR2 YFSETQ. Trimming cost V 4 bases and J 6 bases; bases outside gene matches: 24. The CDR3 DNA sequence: TGCGCCAGCAGCCACGATTCGGCCAGGCGGACTAGCGAGCGGGCGGATACGCAGTATTTT. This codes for CASSHDSARRTSERADTQYF. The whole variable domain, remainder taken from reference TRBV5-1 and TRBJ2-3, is KAGVTQTPRYLIKTRGQQVTLSCSPISGHRSVSWYQQTPGQGLQFLFEYFSETQRNKGNFPGRFSGRQFSNSRSEMNVSTLELGDSALYLCASSHDSARRTSERADTQYFGPGTRLTVL.

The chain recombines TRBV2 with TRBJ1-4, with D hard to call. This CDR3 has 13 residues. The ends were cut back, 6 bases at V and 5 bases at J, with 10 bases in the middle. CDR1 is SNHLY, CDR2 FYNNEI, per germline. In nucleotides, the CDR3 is TGTGCCAGCAGACCCGACGGGAATGAAAAACTGTTTTTT. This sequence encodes CASRPDGNEKLFF.

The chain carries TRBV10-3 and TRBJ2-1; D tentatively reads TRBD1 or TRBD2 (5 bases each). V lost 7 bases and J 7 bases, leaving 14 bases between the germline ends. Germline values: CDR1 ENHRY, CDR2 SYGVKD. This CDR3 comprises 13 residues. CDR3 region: CAITRDPGNEQFF. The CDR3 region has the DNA TGTGCCATCACACGGGACCCAGGGAATGAGCAGTTCTTC.

DNA of the CDR3: TGTGCCAGCTCACGTTCAGACAGCACCTTAAATCAGCCCCAGCATTTT. As protein: CASSRSDSTLNQPQHF. The chain has TRBV18 and TRBJ1-5, with D possibly matching TRBD1 (5 bases). The ends were cut back, 4 bases at V and 4 bases at J, with 17 bases in the middle. CDR3 length: 16 amino acids. CDR1 KGHSH and CDR2 LQKENI come from the germline V gene.

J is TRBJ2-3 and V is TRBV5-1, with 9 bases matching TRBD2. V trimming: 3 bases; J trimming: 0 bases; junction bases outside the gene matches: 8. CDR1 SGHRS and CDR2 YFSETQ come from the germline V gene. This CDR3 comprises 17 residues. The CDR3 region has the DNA TGCGCCAGCAGCTGGGAAGGACTAGCGTATAGCACAGATACGCAGTATTTT. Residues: CASSWEGLAYSTDTQYF. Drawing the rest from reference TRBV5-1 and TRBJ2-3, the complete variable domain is KAGVTQTPRYLIKTRGQQVTLSCSPISGHRSVSWYQQTPGQGLQFLFEYFSETQRNKGNFPGRFSGRQFSNSRSEMNVSTLELGDSALYLCASSWEGLAYSTDTQYFGPGTRLTVL.

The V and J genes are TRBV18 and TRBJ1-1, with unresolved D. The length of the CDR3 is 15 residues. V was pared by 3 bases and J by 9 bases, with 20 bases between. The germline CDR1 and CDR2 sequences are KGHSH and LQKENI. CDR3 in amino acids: CASSPNQTPKPKAFF. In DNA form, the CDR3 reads TGTGCCAGCTCACCTAATCAGACACCCAAACCAAAAGCTTTCTTT.

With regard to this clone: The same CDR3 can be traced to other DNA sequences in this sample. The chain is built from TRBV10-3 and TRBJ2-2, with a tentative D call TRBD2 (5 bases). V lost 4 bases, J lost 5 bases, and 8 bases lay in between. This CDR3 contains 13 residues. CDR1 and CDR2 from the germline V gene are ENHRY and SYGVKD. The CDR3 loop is CAISAPGTGELFF. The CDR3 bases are TGTGCCATCAGTGCCCCGGGGACCGGGGAGCTGTTTTTT.

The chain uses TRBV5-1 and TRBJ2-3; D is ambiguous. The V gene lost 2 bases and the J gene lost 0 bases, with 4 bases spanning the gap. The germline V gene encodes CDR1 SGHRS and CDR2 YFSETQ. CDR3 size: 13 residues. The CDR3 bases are TGCGCCAGCAGCTTTCGGAGCACAGATACGCAGTATTTT. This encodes CASSFRSTDTQYF.